Below, 16 T cell receptor beta chains from the same sample are listed, as sequenced in a study of OX40 agonist ivuxolimab in advanced cancers. The data were produced by immunoSEQ multiplex PCR, yet TCRdb's version contains in-frame clones alone and is incomplete. The data show 30,000 to 35,000 clones, with approximately 80% seen just once and roughly 25% held by the top ten. The sequenced sample was CD4+ or CD8+ T cells sorted from blood, obtained in a trial of the OX40 agonist ivuxolimab. Receptors were obtained from an adult with an advanced solid tumor such as melanoma, head and neck, liver or kidney cancer.

The gene calls are TRBV2 and TRBJ1-4; D gene uncertain. In germline, CDR1 is SNHLY, CDR2 FYNNEI. V gave up 7 bases and J gave up 8 bases, with 14 bases separating them. The CDR3 runs to 13 residues. CDR3 residues: CASTVQAAEKLFF. In DNA, the CDR3 is TGTGCCAGCACGGTCCAGGCGGCCGAAAAACTGTTTTTT.

The rearrangement links TRBV10-1 to TRBJ2-1, with D possibly being TRBD2 (5 bases). The CDR3 runs to 12 residues. Looked up from germline, CDR1 is WNHNN and CDR2 is SYGVQD (reference sequence). V lost 0 bases to trimming and J lost 11 bases, with 8 bases between them. The CDR3: CASSESAGKQFF. CDR3 coding DNA: TGCGCCAGCAGTGAGTCGGCCGGGAAGCAGTTCTTC.

V usage is TRBV19 and J usage is TRBJ2-3; 12 bases are shared with TRBD1. The J segment lost 5 bases and the V segment lost 2 bases, leaving 5 bases of the junction unmatched. This CDR3 is 16 amino acids long. The germline V gene has CDR1 LNHDA and CDR2 SQIVND (reference sequence). The chain's CDR3 is CASSIPGQGALDTQYF. For the CDR3, the DNA is TGTGCCAGTAGTATACCGGGACAGGGGGCCCTAGATACGCAGTATTTT.

The J gene is TRBJ1-3, the V gene TRBV6-4, with 7 bases that match TRBD1. The CDR3 has 16 residues. Germline-derived CDR1 and CDR2 are MRHNA and SNTAGT. The trim removed 0 bases at V and 0 bases at J, leaving 2 bases unmatched. The CDR3 reads CASSDSGTDSGNTIYF. The CDR3 DNA reads as TGTGCCAGCAGTGACTCTGGGACAGACTCTGGAAACACCATATATTTT.

The V call is TRBV7-9, the J call TRBJ1-6; a possible D gene is TRBD1 (5 bases). In germline, CDR1 is SEHNR, CDR2 FQNEAQ (reference sequence). Trimming took off 5 bases at V and 2 bases at J, with 16 bases between the two ends. CDR3 length equals 17 residues. In nucleotides, the CDR3 is TGTGCCAGCAGCCCGATGGGACGGCAGACCTATAATTCACCCCTCCACTTT. Its translation: CASSPMGRQTYNSPLHF.

V gene TRBV11-3 combines with J gene TRBJ2-5; the D is unclear. Between the trimmed V and J ends, which lost 5 bases and 4 bases, there was a span of 11 bases. CDR3 length equals 13 residues. The V gene's germline CDR1 is SGHNT and CDR2 YENEEA. The CDR3 region has the DNA TGTGCCAGCAGCCAATTTAGGACAGAGACCCAGTACTTC. Amino acids: CASSQFRTETQYF.

This clone was counted once. The V and J genes are TRBV6-1 and TRBJ1-2, with 9 bases lining up with TRBD1. V lost 6 bases and J lost 7; bases outside the gene matches: 6. CDR3 length equals 13 residues. Germline V gene data show CDR1 as MNHNS and CDR2 as SASEGT. The CDR3 sequence is CASRPGQGSGYTF. CDR3 DNA sequence: TGTGCCAGCAGGCCGGGACAGGGTAGTGGCTACACCTTC.

The rearrangement uses TRBV28 and TRBJ2-2, with 7 positions matching TRBD2. CDR1 is MDHEN, CDR2 SYDVKM, per germline. This CDR3 is built from 15 residues. V lost 7 bases and J lost 4; bases outside the gene matches: 9. The CDR3 nucleotides read TGTGCCAGCAAAGGAAGTTGGGGGGGCACCGGGGAGCTGTTTTTT. This sequence encodes CASKGSWGGTGELFF.

The chain employs TRBV14 and TRBJ1-2; D gene unclear. The CDR3 is 13 residues long. Germline CDR1 and CDR2: SGHDN and FVKESK. Trimming cost V 5 bases and J 7 bases, with 14 bases left between them. CDR3 loop: CASSLGSQRGYTF. The CDR3, as DNA: TGTGCCAGCAGCTTAGGGTCCCAGCGTGGCTACACCTTC.

The genes are TRBV28 and TRBJ1-6, with D possibly TRBD1 on 5 matching bases. CDR3 size: 15 residues. Germline V CDR1 and CDR2: MDHEN, SYDVKM. The V end lost 6 bases, the J end lost 2 bases, and 11 bases lay between the germline ends. DNA for the CDR3: TGTGCCAGCAGACCAGGGTCCCCCTATAATTCACCCCTCCACTTT. Its protein is CASRPGSPYNSPLHF.

This chain uses TRBV6-5 with TRBJ2-7; 9 bases align to TRBD2. Looked up from germline, CDR1 is MNHEY and CDR2 is SVGAGI. This CDR3 region has 13 residues. The ends lost 5 bases at V and 7 bases at J; junction bases unmatched: 6. CDR3 sequence: CASSGSGGREQYF. The DNA for the CDR3 is TGTGCCAGCAGTGGGAGCGGGGGGCGAGAGCAGTACTTC.

This chain uses TRBV19 with TRBJ2-3; 8 bases match TRBD1. The V gene's germline CDR1 is LNHDA and CDR2 SQIVND (reference sequence). V trimming: 4 bases; J trimming: 5 bases; junction bases outside the gene matches: 2. The CDR3 has 13 amino acids. The DNA for the CDR3 is TGTGCCAGTAGTAACAGGGGGGTAGATACGCAGTATTTT. This gives the protein CASSNRGVDTQYF.

This chain joins TRBV5-8 and TRBJ1-1, with 10 bases identical to TRBD1. The V gene end was trimmed by 4 bases and the J gene end by 3 bases; junction bases not matched to a gene: 9. This CDR3 is 16 amino acids long. CDR1 and CDR2 from the germline V gene are SGHTS and YDEGEE. The chain's CDR3 is CASSLDRGRSYTEAFF. CDR3 DNA: TGTGCCAGCAGCCTTGACAGGGGGCGGTCATACACTGAAGCTTTCTTT. The variable domain in full, completed from reference TRBV5-8 and TRBJ1-1, reads EAGVTQSPTHLIKTRGQQATLRCSPISGHTSVYWYQQALGLGLQFLLWYDEGEERNRGNFPPRFSGRQFPNYSSELNVNALELEDSALYLCASSLDRGRSYTEAFFGQGTRLTVV.

The rearrangement joins TRBV19 to TRBJ1-5; D is perhaps TRBD1 (5 bases). The CDR3 consists of 15 residues. With 7 bases removed from V and 0 bases from J, the gap between germline ends came to 13 bases. Germline values: CDR1 LNHDA, CDR2 SQIVND (reference sequence). DNA for the CDR3: TGTGCCAGTACCGAGGGGCGTTATAGCAATCAGCCCCAGCATTTT. The encoded protein is CASTEGRYSNQPQHF.

V gene TRBV12-5 combines with J gene TRBJ2-5; D call uncertain. The CDR3 loop spans 11 amino acids. With 4 bases removed from V and 4 bases from J, the gap between germline ends came to 4 bases. The germline gives CDR1 LGHNT, CDR2 FRNRAP. CDR3 residues: CASGSLETQYF. CDR3 sequence (DNA): TGTGCTAGTGGTTCCTTAGAGACCCAGTACTTC. Complete variable domain (other parts from reference TRBV12-5 and TRBJ2-5): DARVTQTPRHKVTEMGQEVTMRCQPILGHNTVFWYRQTMMQGLELLAYFRNRAPLDDSGMPKDRFSAEMPDATLATLKIQPSEPRDSAVYFCASGSLETQYFGPGTRLLVL.

The CDR3 is CASSRDSSSYEQYF. The CDR3 DNA reads TGTGCCAGCAGCCGGGACTCGAGCTCCTACGAGCAGTACTTC. This rearrangement joins TRBV7-9 to TRBJ2-7; possible D gene TRBD2, 6 bases. Germline CDR1 and CDR2: SEHNR and FQNEAQ (reference sequence). The CDR3 runs to 14 residues. V lost 5 bases and J 0 bases, leaving 11 bases between the germline ends.